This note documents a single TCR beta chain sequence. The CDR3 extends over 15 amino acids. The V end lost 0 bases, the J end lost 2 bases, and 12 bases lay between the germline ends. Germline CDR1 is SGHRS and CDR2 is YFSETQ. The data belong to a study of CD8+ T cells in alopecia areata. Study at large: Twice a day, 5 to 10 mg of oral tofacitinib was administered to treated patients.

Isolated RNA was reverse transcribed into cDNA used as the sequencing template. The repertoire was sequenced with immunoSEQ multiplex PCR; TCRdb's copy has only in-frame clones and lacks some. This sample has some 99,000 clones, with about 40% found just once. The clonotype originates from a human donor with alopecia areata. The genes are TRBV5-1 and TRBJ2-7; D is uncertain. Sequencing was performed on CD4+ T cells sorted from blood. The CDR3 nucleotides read TGCGCCAGCAGCTTGGCATCTACGGGCACCTACGAGCAGTACTTC. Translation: CASSLASTGTYEQYF.